Below are 19 T cell receptor beta chains sequenced from a single sample in a study of tumour-infiltrating T cells in Burkitt lymphoma. Sequencing used immunoSEQ multiplex PCR; TCRdb keeps in-frame clones, though not all of them. The sample comprises around 48,000 clones, approximately 31% of which are singletons, and under 3.5% rests with the top ten. Sample: tumor tissue. Receptors originate from a human donor with Burkitt lymphoma.

This clone showed up just a few times. The CDR3 DNA reads TGTGCCAGCAGCAGGGACTGGGGGGATGAAAAACTGTTTTTT. This encodes CASSRDWGDEKLFF. The chain carries TRBV5-4 and TRBJ1-4; TRBD1 is a possible D gene (5 bases). Germline CDR1 reads SGHNT; CDR2 reads YYREEE (reference sequence). The V end was cut by 4 bases, the J end by 6 bases, with 13 bases between. CDR3 length equals 14 residues.

The gene calls are TRBV6-5 and TRBJ1-4; no firm D call. This CDR3 is 12 amino acids long. The V gene's germline CDR1 is MNHEY and CDR2 SVGAGI. V lost 2 bases and J 6 bases, leaving 4 bases between the germline ends. The DNA of the CDR3 is TGTGCCAGCAGTTACGGGGATGAAAAACTGTTTTTT. This gives the protein CASSYGDEKLFF.

This clone was seen more than once but under ten times. This chain links TRBV7-2 with TRBJ1-4; no firm D call. V lost 1 base and J lost 0, with 6 bases in between. Germline CDR1 reads SGHTA; CDR2 reads FQGNSA. The CDR3 contains 15 residues. In DNA form, the CDR3 reads TGTGCCAGCAGCTTAGTTGGGACAACTAATGAAAAACTGTTTTTT. Amino acid sequence: CASSLVGTTNEKLFF. Together with reference TRBV7-2 and TRBJ1-4, the CDR3 gives the full variable domain: GAGVSQSPSNKVTEKGKDVELRCDPISGHTALYWYRQSLGQGLEFLIYFQGNSAPDKSGLPSDRFSAERTGGSVSTLTIQRTQQEDSAVYLCASSLVGTTNEKLFFGSGTQLSVL.

This clone was picked up a small number of times. The chain employs TRBV7-2 and TRBJ2-2; possibly TRBD1 or TRBD2 for D (5 bases each). Germline CDR1 reads SGHTA; CDR2 reads FQGNSA. Trimming took off 4 bases at V and 5 bases at J, with 14 bases between the two ends. This CDR3 is 15 amino acids long. In DNA, the CDR3 is TGTGCCAGCAGCTCCGGGAAGGGGCCAACCGGGGAGCTGTTTTTT. This gives the protein CASSSGKGPTGELFF. Filled out from reference TRBV7-2 and TRBJ2-2, the complete variable domain reads GAGVSQSPSNKVTEKGKDVELRCDPISGHTALYWYRQSLGQGLEFLIYFQGNSAPDKSGLPSDRFSAERTGGSVSTLTIQRTQQEDSAVYLCASSSGKGPTGELFFGEGSRLTVL.

This sequence joins TRBV4-3 and TRBJ1-2; the match to TRBD1 covers 7 bases. This CDR3 spans 16 amino acids. The germline V gene has CDR1 LGHNA and CDR2 YSLEER. V shed 1 base, J shed 4 bases, and the junction held 9 bases outside the gene matches. The CDR3 spells CASSQVGTDIGYGYTF. The CDR3 region has the DNA TGCGCCAGCAGCCAAGTAGGGACAGACATCGGCTATGGCTACACCTTC.

The V call is TRBV25-1, the J call TRBJ2-5; 11 bases match TRBD2. Gene TRBJ2-7 matches the end of the DNA better, so the J call may be wrong. CDR1 is MGHDK and CDR2 is SYGVNS in the germline V gene. This CDR3 has 14 amino acids. This CDR3 is CASSVLAGAYEQYF. CDR3 nucleotide sequence: TGTGCCAGCAGTGTACTAGCGGGGGCCTACGAGCAGTACTTC.

This clone was detected only a few times. This chain links TRBV5-1 with TRBJ2-3; no reliable D call. This CDR3 region has 11 residues. With 0 bases removed from V and 7 bases from J, the gap between germline ends came to 3 bases. CDR1 and CDR2 from the germline V gene are SGHRS and YFSETQ. In DNA, the CDR3 is TGCGCCAGCAGCTTGGTTCATACGCAGTATTTT. This codes for CASSLVHTQYF.

Concerning this clone itself: At one boundary the junction diverges from the germline segment, which might be a read error. CDR3 loop: CASREGGEAFF. In DNA, the CDR3 is TGTGCCAGCAGGGAAGGGGGGGAAGCTTTCTTT. The chain couples TRBV6-1 to TRBJ1-1; tentative D call: TRBD1 (6 bases). This CDR3 has 11 amino acids. In germline, CDR1 is MNHNS, CDR2 SASEGT.

The CDR3 DNA reads as TGTGCCAGCAGCTTGCAGGGGTCCCTCTGGGATGAGCAGTTCTTC. Amino acids: CASSLQGSLWDEQFF. The genes are TRBV5-6 and TRBJ2-1, with D perhaps TRBD1 (6 bases). Germline-derived CDR1 and CDR2 are SGHDT and YYEEEE. The CDR3 runs to 15 residues. The V gene lost 1 base and the J gene lost 8 bases, with 16 bases spanning the gap.

This clone came up once. The rearrangement links TRBV11-2 to TRBJ1-1; D unresolved. The CDR3 totals 13 residues. V lost 5 bases and J 0 bases, leaving 7 bases between the germline ends. Germline V gives CDR1 SGHAT, CDR2 FQNNGV. The CDR3 here is CASSPTVNTEAFF. In DNA form, the CDR3 reads TGTGCCAGCAGCCCGACGGTGAACACTGAAGCTTTCTTT.

This clone occurred a few times. J is TRBJ2-5 and V is TRBV14; 7 bases are a match to TRBD1. There are 13 residues in the CDR3. Germline V gene sequence: CDR1 SGHDN, CDR2 FVKESK. J was trimmed by 4 bases and V by 4 bases; bases with no gene match: 3. The CDR3 loop reads CASSPRDRETQYF. The DNA for the CDR3 is TGTGCCAGCAGCCCCCGGGACAGAGAGACCCAGTACTTC.

This clone was found a few times. This chain joins TRBV5-4 and TRBJ1-6; the D is unclear. The V end lost 4 bases, the J end lost 4 bases, and 3 bases lay between the germline ends. The CDR3 has 12 amino acids. Germline-derived CDR1 and CDR2 are SGHNT and YYREEE (reference sequence). The chain's CDR3 is CASSTYNSPLHF. The CDR3 region has the DNA TGTGCCAGCAGCACTTATAATTCACCCCTCCACTTT.

This clone was recorded only once. The V gene is TRBV5-1, the J gene TRBJ2-7; 8 positions match TRBD1. Losses at the gene ends were 2 bases for V and 5 bases for J; bases not matched to a gene: 9. CDR1 is SGHRS and CDR2 is YFSETQ in the germline V gene. The CDR3 is 15 amino acids. The CDR3 here is CASSFVTGTGDEQYF. Here the CDR3 DNA reads TGCGCCAGCAGCTTTGTTACCGGGACAGGCGACGAGCAGTACTTC.

A few counts support this clone. The chain joins TRBV6-5 to TRBJ1-2, with D unresolved. Germline CDR1 reads MNHEY; CDR2 reads SVGAGI. The CDR3 length is 13 residues. V was cut by 6 bases and J by 6 bases, with 14 bases left in between. CDR3 coding DNA: TGTGCCAGCAGCTACACCGGGGTGCATGGCTACACCTTC. As protein: CASSYTGVHGYTF.

J is TRBJ1-4 and V is TRBV2; D possibly corresponds to TRBD1 (6 bases). The CDR3 spans 14 residues. Trimming stripped 7 bases from V and 8 bases from J, with 17 bases between. Germline values: CDR1 SNHLY, CDR2 FYNNEI. For the CDR3, the DNA is TGTGCCAGCACTACCACAGGGTTCCGCGAAAAACTGTTTTTT. Amino acids: CASTTTGFREKLFF.

The V call is TRBV11-2, the J call TRBJ1-5, with 7 bases matching TRBD1. Unmatched junction bases numbered 5, after V lost 3 bases and J lost 3 bases. Germline assignment: CDR1 SGHAT and CDR2 FQNNGV. This CDR3 contains 15 residues. In DNA form, the CDR3 reads TGTGCCAGCAGCTTTGGGGGACAGAACAATCAGCCCCAGCATTTT. Translated: CASSFGGQNNQPQHF.

The chain uses TRBV10-3 and TRBJ2-1, with a weak D call TRBD2 (5 bases). The CDR3 loop spans 15 amino acids. The ends were cut back, 0 bases at V and 2 bases at J, with 8 bases in the middle. Germline V lookup: CDR1 ENHRY, CDR2 SYGVKD. The CDR3 nucleotides read TGTGCCATCAGTGAGTCGAGGGAAGCCTACAATGAGCAGTTCTTC. Its translation is CAISESREAYNEQFF.

This clone was observed a handful of times. The chain couples TRBV30 to TRBJ1-2; 11 nucleotides align to TRBD1. The germline V gene has CDR1 GTSNPN and CDR2 SVGIG (reference sequence). The CDR3 spans 16 residues. Trimming removed 2 bases from V and 4 bases from J; junction bases left unmatched: 9. The CDR3 sequence: CAWSRTGGAVSYGYTF. The CDR3 DNA follows: TGTGCCTGGAGTCGGACAGGGGGCGCGGTATCCTATGGCTACACCTTC.

This clone was detected a few times. J is TRBJ2-7 and V is TRBV13; no reliable D call. V was shortened by 0 bases and J by 3 bases, with 6 bases between the two germline ends. Germline V CDR1 and CDR2: PRHDT, FYEKMQ (reference sequence). CDR3 length equals 13 residues. The CDR3: CASSLGGGYEQYF. CDR3 bases: TGTGCCAGCAGCTTAGGAGGCGGCTACGAGCAGTACTTC.